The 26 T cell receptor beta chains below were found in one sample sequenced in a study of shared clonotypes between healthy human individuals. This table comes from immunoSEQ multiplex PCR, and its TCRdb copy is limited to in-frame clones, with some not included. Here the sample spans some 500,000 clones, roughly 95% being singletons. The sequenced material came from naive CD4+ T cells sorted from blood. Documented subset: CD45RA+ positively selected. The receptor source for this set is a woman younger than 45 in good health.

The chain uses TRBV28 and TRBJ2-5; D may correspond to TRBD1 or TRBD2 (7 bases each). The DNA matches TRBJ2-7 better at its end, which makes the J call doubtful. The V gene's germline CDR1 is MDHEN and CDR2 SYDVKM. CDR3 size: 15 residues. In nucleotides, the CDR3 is TGTGCCAGCAGCCGCTCAGGGGGGGTCACCTACGAGCAGTACTTC. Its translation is CASSRSGGVTYEQYF.

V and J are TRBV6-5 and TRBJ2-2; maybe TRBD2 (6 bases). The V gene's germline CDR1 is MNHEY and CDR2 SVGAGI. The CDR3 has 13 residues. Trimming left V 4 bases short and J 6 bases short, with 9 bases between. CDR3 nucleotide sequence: TGTGCCAGCAGTTCACTAGCAGCCGGGGAGCTGTTTTTT. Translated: CASSSLAAGELFF.

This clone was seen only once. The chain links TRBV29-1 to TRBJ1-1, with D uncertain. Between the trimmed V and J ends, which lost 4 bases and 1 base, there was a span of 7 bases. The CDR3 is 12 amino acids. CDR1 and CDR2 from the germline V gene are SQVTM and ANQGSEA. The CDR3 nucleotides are TGCAGCGTTGGACGGCAGAACACTGAAGCTTTCTTT. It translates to CSVGRQNTEAFF.

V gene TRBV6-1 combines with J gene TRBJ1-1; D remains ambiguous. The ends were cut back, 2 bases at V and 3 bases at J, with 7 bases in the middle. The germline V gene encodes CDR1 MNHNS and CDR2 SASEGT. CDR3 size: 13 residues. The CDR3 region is CASSERLDTEAFF. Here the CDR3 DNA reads TGTGCCAGCAGTGAAAGGTTAGACACTGAAGCTTTCTTT.

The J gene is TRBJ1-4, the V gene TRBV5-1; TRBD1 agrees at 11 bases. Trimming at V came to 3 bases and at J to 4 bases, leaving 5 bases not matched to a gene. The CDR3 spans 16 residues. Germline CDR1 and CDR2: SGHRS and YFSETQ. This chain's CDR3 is CASSYGTGGSNEKLFF. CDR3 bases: TGCGCCAGCAGCTATGGGACAGGGGGAAGTAATGAAAAACTGTTTTTT. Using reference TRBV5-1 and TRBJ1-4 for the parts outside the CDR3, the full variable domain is KAGVTQTPRYLIKTRGQQVTLSCSPISGHRSVSWYQQTPGQGLQFLFEYFSETQRNKGNFPGRFSGRQFSNSRSEMNVSTLELGDSALYLCASSYGTGGSNEKLFFGSGTQLSVL.

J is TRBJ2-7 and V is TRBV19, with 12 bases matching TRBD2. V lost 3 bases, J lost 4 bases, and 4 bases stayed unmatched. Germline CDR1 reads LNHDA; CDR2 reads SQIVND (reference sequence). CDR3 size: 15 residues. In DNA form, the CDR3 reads TGTGCCAGTAGTATTGGACTAGCGGGATTTTACGAGCAGTACTTC. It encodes CASSIGLAGFYEQYF.

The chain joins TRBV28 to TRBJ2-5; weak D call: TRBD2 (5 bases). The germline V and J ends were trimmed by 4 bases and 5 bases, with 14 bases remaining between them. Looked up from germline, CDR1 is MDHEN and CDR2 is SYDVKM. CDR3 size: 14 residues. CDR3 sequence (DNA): TGTGCCAGCAGTTCCTGGACTGGACGGGAGACCCAGTACTTC. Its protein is CASSSWTGRETQYF.

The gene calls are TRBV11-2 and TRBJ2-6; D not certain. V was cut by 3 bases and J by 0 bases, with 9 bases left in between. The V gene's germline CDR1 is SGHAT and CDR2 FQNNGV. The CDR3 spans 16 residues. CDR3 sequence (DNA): TGTGCCAGCAGCTTTTCTGTGCTCTCTGGGGCCAACGTCCTGACTTTC. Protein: CASSFSVLSGANVLTF.

DNA for the CDR3: TGCAGCGTTCTAGCGGGGGGGCCCGAGCAGTACTTC. Its protein product is CSVLAGGPEQYF. The chain combines TRBV29-1 with TRBJ2-7, with TRBD2 identical over 12 bases. The CDR3 covers 12 residues. Germline V lookup: CDR1 SQVTM, CDR2 ANQGSEA. Germline trimming cut 5 bases from V and 6 bases from J; bases unmatched to any gene: 2.

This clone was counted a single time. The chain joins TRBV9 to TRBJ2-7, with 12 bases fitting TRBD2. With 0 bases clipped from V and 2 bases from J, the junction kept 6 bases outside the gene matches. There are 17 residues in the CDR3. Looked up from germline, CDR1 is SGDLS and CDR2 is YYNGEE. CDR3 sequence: CASSVEASGRAAYEQYF. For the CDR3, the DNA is TGTGCCAGCAGCGTAGAGGCTAGCGGGAGGGCCGCCTACGAGCAGTACTTC.

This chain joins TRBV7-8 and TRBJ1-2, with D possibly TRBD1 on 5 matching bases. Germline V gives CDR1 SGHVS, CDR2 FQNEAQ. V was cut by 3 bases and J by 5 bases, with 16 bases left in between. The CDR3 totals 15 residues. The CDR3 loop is CASSFHRNSQYGYTF. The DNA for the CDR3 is TGTGCCAGCAGCTTCCACAGGAATTCCCAATATGGCTACACCTTC.

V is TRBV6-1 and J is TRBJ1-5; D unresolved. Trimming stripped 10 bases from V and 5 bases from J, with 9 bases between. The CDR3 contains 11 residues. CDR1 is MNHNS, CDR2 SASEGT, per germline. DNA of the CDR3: TGTGCCACCTCACCACATCAGCCCCAGCATTTT. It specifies CATSPHQPQHF.

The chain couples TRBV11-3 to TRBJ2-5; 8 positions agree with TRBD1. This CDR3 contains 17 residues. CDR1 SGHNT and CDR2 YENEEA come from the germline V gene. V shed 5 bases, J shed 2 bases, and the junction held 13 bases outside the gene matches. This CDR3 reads CASSLRGPGTGQETQYF. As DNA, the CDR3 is TGTGCCAGCAGCCTCCGGGGCCCCGGGACAGGACAAGAGACCCAGTACTTC.

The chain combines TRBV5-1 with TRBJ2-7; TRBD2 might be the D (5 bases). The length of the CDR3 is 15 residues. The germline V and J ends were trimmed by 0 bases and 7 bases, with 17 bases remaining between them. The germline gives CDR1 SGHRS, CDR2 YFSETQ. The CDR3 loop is CASSLDVAIGGEQYF. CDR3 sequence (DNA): TGCGCCAGCAGCTTGGACGTAGCGATCGGTGGAGAGCAGTACTTC.

CDR3 DNA: TGTGCCAGCAGTGAAGCAAGAATGGATGAGACCCAGTACTTC. Protein sequence: CASSEARMDETQYF. The V gene is TRBV2, the J gene TRBJ2-5, with no clear D. The CDR3 runs to 14 residues. Trimming took off 0 bases at V and 5 bases at J, with 10 bases between the two ends. From germline, CDR1 is SNHLY and CDR2 FYNNEI.

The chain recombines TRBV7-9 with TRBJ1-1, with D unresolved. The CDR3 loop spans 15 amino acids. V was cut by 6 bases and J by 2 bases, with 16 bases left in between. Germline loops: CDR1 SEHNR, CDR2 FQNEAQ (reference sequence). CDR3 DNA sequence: TGTGCCAGCAGGGGAACGAATGCAAGAAACACTGAAGCTTTCTTT. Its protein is CASRGTNARNTEAFF. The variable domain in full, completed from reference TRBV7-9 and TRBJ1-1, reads DTGVSQNPRHKITKRGQNVTFRCDPISEHNRLYWYRQTLGQGPEFLTYFQNEAQLEKSRLLSDRFSAERPKGSFSTLEIQRTEQGDSAMYLCASRGTNARNTEAFFGQGTRLTVV.

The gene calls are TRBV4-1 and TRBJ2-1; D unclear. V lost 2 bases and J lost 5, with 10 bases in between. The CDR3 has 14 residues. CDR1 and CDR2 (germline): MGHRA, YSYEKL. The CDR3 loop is CASSQPSRDNEQFF. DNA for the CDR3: TGCGCCAGCAGCCAACCAAGTAGAGACAATGAGCAGTTCTTC.

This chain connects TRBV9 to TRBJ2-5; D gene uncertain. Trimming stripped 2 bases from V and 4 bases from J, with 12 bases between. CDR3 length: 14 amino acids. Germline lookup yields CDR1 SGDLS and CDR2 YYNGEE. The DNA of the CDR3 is TGTGCCAGCAGCGTGGCAGAAGGAACAGAGACCCAGTACTTC. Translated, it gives CASSVAEGTETQYF. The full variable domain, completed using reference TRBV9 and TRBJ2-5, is DSGVTQTPKHLITATGQRVTLRCSPRSGDLSVYWYQQSLDQGLQFLIQYYNGEERAKGNILERFSAQQFPDLHSELNLSSLELGDSALYFCASSVAEGTETQYFGPGTRLLVL.

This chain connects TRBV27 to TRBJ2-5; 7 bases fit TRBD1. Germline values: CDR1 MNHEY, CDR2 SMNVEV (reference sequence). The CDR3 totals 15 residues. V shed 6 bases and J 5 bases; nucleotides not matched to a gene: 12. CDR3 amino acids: CASRPAGTDRETQYF. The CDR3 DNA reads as TGTGCCAGCAGACCCGCCGGGACAGACAGGGAGACCCAGTACTTC.

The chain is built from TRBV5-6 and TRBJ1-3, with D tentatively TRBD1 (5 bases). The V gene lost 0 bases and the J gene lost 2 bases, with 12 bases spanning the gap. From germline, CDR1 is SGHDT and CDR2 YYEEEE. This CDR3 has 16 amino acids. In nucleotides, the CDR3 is TGTGCCAGCAGCTTGGGTTCCAGGGTGGCTGGAAACACCATATATTTT. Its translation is CASSLGSRVAGNTIYF.

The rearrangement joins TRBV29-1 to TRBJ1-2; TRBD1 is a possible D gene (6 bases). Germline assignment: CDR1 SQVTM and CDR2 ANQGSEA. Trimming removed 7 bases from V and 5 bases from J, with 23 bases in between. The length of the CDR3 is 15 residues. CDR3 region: CSAGEGRGWMYGYTF. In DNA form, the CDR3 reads TGCAGCGCCGGTGAGGGTAGGGGGTGGATGTATGGCTACACCTTC.

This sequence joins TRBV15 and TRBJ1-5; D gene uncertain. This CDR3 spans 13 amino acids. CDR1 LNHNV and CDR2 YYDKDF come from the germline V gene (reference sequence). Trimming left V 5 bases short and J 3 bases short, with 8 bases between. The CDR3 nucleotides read TGTGCCACCAGCGTGGAAGACAATCAGCCCCAGCATTTT. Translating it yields CATSVEDNQPQHF.

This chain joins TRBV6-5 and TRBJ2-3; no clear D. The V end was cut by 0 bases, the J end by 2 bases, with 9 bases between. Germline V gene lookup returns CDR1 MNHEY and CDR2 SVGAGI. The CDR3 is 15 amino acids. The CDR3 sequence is CASSYSGGSTDTQYF. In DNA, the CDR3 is TGTGCCAGCAGTTACTCAGGCGGCTCCACAGATACGCAGTATTTT.

This chain's CDR3 is CASSPINGQANTEAFF. CDR3 nucleotides: TGTGCCAGCTCTCCTATAAACGGACAGGCGAACACTGAAGCTTTCTTT. V and J are TRBV18 and TRBJ1-1, with 7 positions matching TRBD1. Germline lookup yields CDR1 KGHSH and CDR2 LQKENI. The CDR3 runs 16 residues. V was pared by 6 bases and J by 1 base, with 11 bases of the junction left unmatched.

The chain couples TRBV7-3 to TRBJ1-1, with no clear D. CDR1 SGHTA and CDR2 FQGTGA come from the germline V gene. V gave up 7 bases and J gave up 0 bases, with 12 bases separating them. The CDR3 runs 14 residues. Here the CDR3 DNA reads TGTGCCAGCAAAAGAGACGGTGTGAACACTGAAGCTTTCTTT. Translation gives CASKRDGVNTEAFF.

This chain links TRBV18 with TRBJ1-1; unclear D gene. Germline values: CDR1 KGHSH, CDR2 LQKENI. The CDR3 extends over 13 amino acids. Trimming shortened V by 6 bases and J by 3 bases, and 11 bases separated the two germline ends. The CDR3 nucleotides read TGTGCCAGCTCGCTTCAGGACGACACTGAAGCTTTCTTT. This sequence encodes CASSLQDDTEAFF.